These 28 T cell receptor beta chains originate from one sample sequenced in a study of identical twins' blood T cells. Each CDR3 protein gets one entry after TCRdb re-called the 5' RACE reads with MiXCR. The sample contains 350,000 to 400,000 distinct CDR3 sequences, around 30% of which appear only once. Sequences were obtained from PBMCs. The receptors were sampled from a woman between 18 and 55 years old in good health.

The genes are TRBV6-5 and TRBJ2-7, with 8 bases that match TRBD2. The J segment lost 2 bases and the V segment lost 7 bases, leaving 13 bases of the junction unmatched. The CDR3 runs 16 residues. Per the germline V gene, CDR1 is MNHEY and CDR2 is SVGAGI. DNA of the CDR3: TGTGCCAGCAAAATAATAGGGTCTAGCGGGCCCTACGAGCAGTACTTC. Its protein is CASKIIGSSGPYEQYF.

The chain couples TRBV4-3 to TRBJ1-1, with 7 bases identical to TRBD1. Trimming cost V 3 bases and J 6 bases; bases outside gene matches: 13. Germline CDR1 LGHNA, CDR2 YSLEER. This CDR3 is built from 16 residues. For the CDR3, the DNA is TGCGCCAGCAGCCACAAAGTGACAGGGTGGCCTCCTGAAGCTTTCTTT. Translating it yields CASSHKVTGWPPEAFF.

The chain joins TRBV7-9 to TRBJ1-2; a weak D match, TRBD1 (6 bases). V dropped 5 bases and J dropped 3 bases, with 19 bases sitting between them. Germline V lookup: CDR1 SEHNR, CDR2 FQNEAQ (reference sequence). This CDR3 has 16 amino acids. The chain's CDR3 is CASSGPQHRDDYGYTF. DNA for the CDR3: TGTGCCAGCAGCGGTCCCCAGCACAGGGATGACTATGGCTACACCTTC.

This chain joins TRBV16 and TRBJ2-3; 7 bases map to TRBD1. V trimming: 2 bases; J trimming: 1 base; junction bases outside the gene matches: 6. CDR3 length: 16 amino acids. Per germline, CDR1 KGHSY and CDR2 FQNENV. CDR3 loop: CASSQHPGQGTDTQYF. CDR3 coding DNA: TGTGCCAGCAGCCAACACCCCGGACAGGGCACAGATACGCAGTATTTT. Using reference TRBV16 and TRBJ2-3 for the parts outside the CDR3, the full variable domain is GEEVAQTPKHLVRGEGQKAKLYCAPIKGHSYVFWYQQVLKNEFKFLISFQNENVFDETGMPKERFSAKCLPNSPCSLEIQATKLEDSAVYFCASSQHPGQGTDTQYFGPGTRLTVL.

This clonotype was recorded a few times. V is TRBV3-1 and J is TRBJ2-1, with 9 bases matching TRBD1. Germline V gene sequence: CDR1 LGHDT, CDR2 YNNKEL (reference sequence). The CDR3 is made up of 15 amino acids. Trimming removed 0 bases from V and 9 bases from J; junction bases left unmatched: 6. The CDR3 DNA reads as TGTGCCAGCAGCCAAGAGGGACAGGGTAAGGTTGAGCAGTTCTTC. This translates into CASSQEGQGKVEQFF.

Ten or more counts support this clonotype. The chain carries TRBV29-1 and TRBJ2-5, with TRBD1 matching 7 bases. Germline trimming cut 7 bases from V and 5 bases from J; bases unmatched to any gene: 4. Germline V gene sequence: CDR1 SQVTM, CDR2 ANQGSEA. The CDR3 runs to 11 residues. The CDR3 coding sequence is TGCAGCGGCGACAGGGAGGAGACCCAGTACTTC. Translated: CSGDREETQYF.

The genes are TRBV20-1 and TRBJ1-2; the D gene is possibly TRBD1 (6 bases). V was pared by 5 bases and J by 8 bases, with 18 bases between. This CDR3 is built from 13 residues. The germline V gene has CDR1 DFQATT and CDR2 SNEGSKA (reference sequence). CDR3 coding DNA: TGCAGTGCTCGAAACAGGGAAAGGCGCGGCTACACCTTC. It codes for CSARNRERRGYTF.

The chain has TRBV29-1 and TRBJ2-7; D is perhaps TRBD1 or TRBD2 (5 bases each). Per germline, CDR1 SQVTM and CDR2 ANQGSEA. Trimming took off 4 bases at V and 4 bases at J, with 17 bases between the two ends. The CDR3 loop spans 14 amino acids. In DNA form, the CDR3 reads TGCAGCGTTGCCCCCAGAGGGGTGGGTTACGAGCAGTACTTC. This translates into CSVAPRGVGYEQYF.

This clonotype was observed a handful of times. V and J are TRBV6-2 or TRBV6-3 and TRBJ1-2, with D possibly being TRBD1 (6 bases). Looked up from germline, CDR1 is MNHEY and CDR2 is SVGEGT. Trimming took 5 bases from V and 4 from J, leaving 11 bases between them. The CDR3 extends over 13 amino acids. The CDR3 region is CASSPGTTYGYTF. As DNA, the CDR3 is TGTGCCAGCAGTCCCGGGACAACCTATGGCTACACCTTC.

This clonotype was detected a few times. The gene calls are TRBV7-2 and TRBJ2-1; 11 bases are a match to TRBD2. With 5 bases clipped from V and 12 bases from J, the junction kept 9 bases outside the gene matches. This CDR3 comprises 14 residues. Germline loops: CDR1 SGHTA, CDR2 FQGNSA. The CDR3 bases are TGTGCCAGCAGCCCGTCGACTAGCGGGATAGGGCAGTTCTTC. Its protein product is CASSPSTSGIGQFF.

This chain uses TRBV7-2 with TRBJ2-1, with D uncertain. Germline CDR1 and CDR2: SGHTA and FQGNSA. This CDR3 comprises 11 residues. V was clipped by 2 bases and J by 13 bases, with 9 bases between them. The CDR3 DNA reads TGTGCCAGCAGCTTACTATTAAGACAGTTCTTC. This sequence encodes CASSLLLRQFF.

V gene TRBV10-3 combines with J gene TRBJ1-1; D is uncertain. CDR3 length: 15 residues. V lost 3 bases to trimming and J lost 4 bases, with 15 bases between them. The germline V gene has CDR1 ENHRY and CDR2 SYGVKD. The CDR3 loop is CAISDWAKTTTEAFF. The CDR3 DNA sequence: TGTGCCATCAGTGATTGGGCCAAAACTACCACTGAAGCTTTCTTT.

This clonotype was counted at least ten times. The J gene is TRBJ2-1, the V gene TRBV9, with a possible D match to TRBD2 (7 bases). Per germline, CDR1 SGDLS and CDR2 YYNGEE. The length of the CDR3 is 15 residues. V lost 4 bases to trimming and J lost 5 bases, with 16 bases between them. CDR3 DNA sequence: TGTGCCAGCAGCCTATCCGGGGGGCCCCACAATGAGCAGTTCTTC. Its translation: CASSLSGGPHNEQFF.

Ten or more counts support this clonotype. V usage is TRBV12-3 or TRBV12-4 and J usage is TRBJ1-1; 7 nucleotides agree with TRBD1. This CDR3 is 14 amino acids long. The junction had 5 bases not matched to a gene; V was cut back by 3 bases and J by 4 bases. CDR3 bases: TGTGCCAGCAGTTTGAAGGGGGCCGGCACTGAAGCTTTCTTT. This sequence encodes CASSLKGAGTEAFF.

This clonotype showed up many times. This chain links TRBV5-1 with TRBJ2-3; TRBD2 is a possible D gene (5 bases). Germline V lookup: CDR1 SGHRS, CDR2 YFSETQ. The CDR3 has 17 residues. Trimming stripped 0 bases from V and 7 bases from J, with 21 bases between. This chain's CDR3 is CASSLEGNNNRGNTQYF. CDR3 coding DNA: TGCGCCAGCAGCTTGGAAGGAAATAACAACCGGGGAAATACGCAGTATTTT.

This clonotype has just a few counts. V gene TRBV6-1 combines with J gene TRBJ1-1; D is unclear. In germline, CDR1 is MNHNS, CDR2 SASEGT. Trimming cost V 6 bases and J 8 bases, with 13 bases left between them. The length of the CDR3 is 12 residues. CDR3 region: CASRPRTEEAFF. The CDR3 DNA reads TGTGCCAGCAGGCCACGGACCGAGGAAGCTTTCTTT.

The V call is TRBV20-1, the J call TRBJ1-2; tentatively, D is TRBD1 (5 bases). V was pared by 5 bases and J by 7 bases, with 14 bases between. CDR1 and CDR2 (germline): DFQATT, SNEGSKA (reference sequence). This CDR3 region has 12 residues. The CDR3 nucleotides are TGCAGTGCTGGCCCTGTAGGGGTTGGCTACACCTTC. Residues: CSAGPVGVGYTF.

The CDR3 DNA sequence: TGTGCCAGTAGCTCGACAGGAGCCATGAAGACCCAGTACTTC. It encodes CASSSTGAMKTQYF. The chain combines TRBV19 with TRBJ2-5; possibly TRBD1 for D (6 bases). The germline V gene has CDR1 LNHDA and CDR2 SQIVND (reference sequence). V was shortened by 6 bases and J by 6 bases, with 17 bases between the two germline ends. This CDR3 comprises 14 residues.

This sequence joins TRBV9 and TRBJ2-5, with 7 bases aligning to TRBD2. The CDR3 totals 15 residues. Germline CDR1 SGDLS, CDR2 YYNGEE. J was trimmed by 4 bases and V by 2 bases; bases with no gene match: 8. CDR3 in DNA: TGTGCCAGCAGCGTTTACGGGGGGTTGGGAGAGACCCAGTACTTC. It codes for CASSVYGGLGETQYF. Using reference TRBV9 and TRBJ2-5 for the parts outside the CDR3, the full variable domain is DSGVTQTPKHLITATGQRVTLRCSPRSGDLSVYWYQQSLDQGLQFLIQYYNGEERAKGNILERFSAQQFPDLHSELNLSSLELGDSALYFCASSVYGGLGETQYFGPGTRLLVL.

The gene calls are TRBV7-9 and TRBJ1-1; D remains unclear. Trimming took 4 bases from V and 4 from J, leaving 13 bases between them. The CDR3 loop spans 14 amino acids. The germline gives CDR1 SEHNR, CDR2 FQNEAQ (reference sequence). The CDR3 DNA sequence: TGTGCCAGCAGCTCCCCGACGGTGGGCACTGAAGCTTTCTTT. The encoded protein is CASSSPTVGTEAFF.

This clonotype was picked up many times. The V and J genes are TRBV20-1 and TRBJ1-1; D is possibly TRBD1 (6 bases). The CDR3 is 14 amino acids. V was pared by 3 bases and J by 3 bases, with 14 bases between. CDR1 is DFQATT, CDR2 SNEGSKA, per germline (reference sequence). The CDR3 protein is CSASNPGAHTEAFF. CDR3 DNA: TGCAGTGCTAGTAATCCAGGGGCACACACTGAAGCTTTCTTT.

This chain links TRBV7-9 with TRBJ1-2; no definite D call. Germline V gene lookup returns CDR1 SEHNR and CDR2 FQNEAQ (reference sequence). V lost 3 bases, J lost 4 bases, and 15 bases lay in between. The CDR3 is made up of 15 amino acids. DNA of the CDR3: TGTGCCAGCAGCTTCGTGGTGGACTATACCTATGGCTACACCTTC. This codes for CASSFVVDYTYGYTF.

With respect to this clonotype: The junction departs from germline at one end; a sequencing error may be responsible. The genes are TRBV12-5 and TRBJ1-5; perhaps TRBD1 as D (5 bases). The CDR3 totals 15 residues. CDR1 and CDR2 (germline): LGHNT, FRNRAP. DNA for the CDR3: TGTGCTAGTGCCTCAGGGTACCGTGGCAATCAGTCCCAGCATTTT. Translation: CASASGYRGNQSQHF.

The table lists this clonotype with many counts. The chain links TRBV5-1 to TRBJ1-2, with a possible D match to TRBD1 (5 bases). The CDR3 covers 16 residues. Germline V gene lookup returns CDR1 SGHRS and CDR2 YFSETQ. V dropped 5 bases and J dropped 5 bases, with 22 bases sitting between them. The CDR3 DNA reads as TGCGCCAGCAGGGGGGTCTTTTTGAGAGGAGGGTATGGCTACACCTTC. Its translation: CASRGVFLRGGYGYTF.

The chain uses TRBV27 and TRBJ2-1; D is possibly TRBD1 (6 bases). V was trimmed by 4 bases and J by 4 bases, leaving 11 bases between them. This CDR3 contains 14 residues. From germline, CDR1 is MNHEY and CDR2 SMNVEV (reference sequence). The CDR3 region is CASSYIGQYNEQFF. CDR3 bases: TGTGCCAGCAGTTACATAGGACAGTACAATGAGCAGTTCTTC.

This CDR3 is CASSLVKYQPQHF. DNA of the CDR3: TGTGCCAGCAGTCTCGTAAAATACCAGCCCCAGCATTTT. The chain combines TRBV6-5 with TRBJ1-5; unclear D gene. The CDR3 is made up of 13 amino acids. Trimming cost V 5 bases and J 7 bases, with 12 bases left between them. Germline V gives CDR1 MNHEY, CDR2 SVGAGI.

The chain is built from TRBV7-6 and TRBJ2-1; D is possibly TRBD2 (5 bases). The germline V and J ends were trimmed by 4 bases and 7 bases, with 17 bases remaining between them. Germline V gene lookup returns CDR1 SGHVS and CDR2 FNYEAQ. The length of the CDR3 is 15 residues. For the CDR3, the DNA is TGTGCCAGCAGCTCGACTACCCCTCCTCCGAATGAGCAGTTCTTC. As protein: CASSSTTPPPNEQFF.

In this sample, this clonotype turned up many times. The CDR3 region has the DNA TGCAGCGCCGGACGGTACAATGAGCAGTTCTTC. Translation gives CSAGRYNEQFF. J is TRBJ2-1 and V is TRBV29-1; D uncertain. Trimming left V 7 bases short and J 4 bases short, with 8 bases between. The CDR3 covers 11 residues. Germline assignment: CDR1 SQVTM and CDR2 ANQGSEA.